The 22 T cell receptor beta chains below were found in one sample sequenced in a study of OX40 agonist ivuxolimab in advanced cancers. Libraries were prepared by immunoSEQ multiplex PCR; TCRdb keeps only in-frame clonotypes and omits some of them. This table has roughly 70,000 clones, around 86% appearing once. Sequencing was performed on CD4+ or CD8+ T cells sorted from blood, taken in a trial of the OX40 agonist ivuxolimab. These receptor sequences come from an adult with an advanced solid tumor such as melanoma, head and neck, liver or kidney cancer.

This chain joins TRBV9 and TRBJ2-1; 7 nucleotides line up with TRBD2. Losses at the gene ends were 7 bases for V and 10 bases for J; bases not matched to a gene: 17. Germline lookup yields CDR1 SGDLS and CDR2 YYNGEE. CDR3 length: 15 amino acids. The CDR3 coding sequence is TGTGCCAGCGCCGAGGGGACTACGATCGGGAGGGAGCAGTTCTTC. Residues: CASAEGTTIGREQFF.

Written as DNA, the CDR3 is TGTGCCAGCAGCGTAGGGAGGGTGGGGGAGACCCAGTACTTC. It codes for CASSVGRVGETQYF. The rearrangement joins TRBV9 to TRBJ2-5, with D possibly being TRBD2 (6 bases). Germline assignment: CDR1 SGDLS and CDR2 YYNGEE. The CDR3 runs 14 residues. V was pared by 0 bases and J by 5 bases, with 11 bases between.

The rearrangement joins TRBV19 to TRBJ1-2, with unresolved D. The V gene's germline CDR1 is LNHDA and CDR2 SQIVND (reference sequence). The CDR3 extends over 14 amino acids. The V and J ends lost 5 bases and 2 bases respectively, with 12 bases between them. The CDR3 spells CASSPGGGNYGYTF. Here the CDR3 DNA reads TGTGCCAGTAGTCCAGGCGGAGGGAACTATGGCTACACCTTC. The whole variable domain, remainder taken from reference TRBV19 and TRBJ1-2, is DGGITQSPKYLFRKEGQNVTLSCEQNLNHDAMYWYRQDPGQGLRLIYYSQIVNDFQKGDIAEGYSVSREKKESFPLTVTSAQKNPTAFYLCASSPGGGNYGYTFGSGTRLTVV.

J is TRBJ1-2 and V is TRBV5-1; D is uncertain. Trimming took off 0 bases at V and 2 bases at J, with 5 bases between the two ends. CDR1 is SGHRS, CDR2 YFSETQ, per germline. The CDR3 totals 13 residues. The CDR3 DNA reads TGCGCCAGCAGCTTGGGAACCAACTATGGCTACACCTTC. Protein: CASSLGTNYGYTF.

This clone was counted only a few times. The chain has TRBV18 and TRBJ2-5; 7 nucleotides line up with TRBD2. J was trimmed by 1 base and V by 6 bases; bases with no gene match: 11. The CDR3 contains 16 residues. Germline assignment: CDR1 KGHSH and CDR2 LQKENI. As DNA, the CDR3 is TGTGCCAGCTCCTCCGGGGGGACGAATTTCCAAGAGACCCAGTACTTC. Its protein product is CASSSGGTNFQETQYF. Using reference TRBV18 and TRBJ2-5 for the parts outside the CDR3, the full variable domain is NAGVMQNPRHLVRRRGQEARLRCSPMKGHSHVYWYRQLPEEGLKFMVYLQKENIIDESGMPKERFSAEFPKEGPSILRIQQVVRGDSAAYFCASSSGGTNFQETQYFGPGTRLLVL.

This clone was found a few times. The junction shows a germline mismatch at one end, possibly a read error. This rearrangement joins TRBV7-3 to TRBJ1-1; 9 bases agree with TRBD1. The CDR3 covers 15 residues. Germline V lookup: CDR1 SGHTA, CDR2 FQGTGA. CDR3 DNA: TGTGCCAGCAGCGTAACCGGGACAGGGAAGATGAAAGCTTTCTTT. Its protein product is CASSVTGTGKMKAFF.

V gene TRBV7-2 combines with J gene TRBJ2-5; D remains ambiguous. V dropped 5 bases and J dropped 4 bases, with 14 bases sitting between them. Germline-derived CDR1 and CDR2 are SGHTA and FQGNSA. The CDR3 runs to 14 residues. The CDR3 DNA reads TGTGCCAGCAGCCCCCGACGCAGCCGAGAGACCCAGTACTTC. Translation: CASSPRRSRETQYF.

This clone was detected only a few times. The rearrangement links TRBV11-2 to TRBJ1-1; 10 nucleotides align to TRBD1. CDR1 and CDR2 (germline): SGHAT, FQNNGV. The trim removed 8 bases at V and 5 bases at J, leaving 8 bases unmatched. The CDR3 is 14 amino acids. For the CDR3, the DNA is TGTGCCAGCTCTACCGGGACAGGGGAAACTGAAGCTTTCTTT. Protein product: CASSTGTGETEAFF.

This clone was counted between two and nine times. The chain uses TRBV11-3 and TRBJ1-1, with a possible D match to TRBD1 (5 bases). The CDR3 runs to 14 residues. The V and J ends lost 4 bases and 4 bases respectively, with 13 bases between them. Germline V gene data show CDR1 as SGHNT and CDR2 as YENEEA. CDR3 DNA: TGTGCCAGCAGCTCCACCGGGGGTAGCACTGAAGCTTTCTTT. This gives the protein CASSSTGGSTEAFF.

This clone was observed a single time. This chain joins TRBV23-1 and TRBJ2-5, with no clear D. TRBV23-1 is placed among ORFs of uncertain function. The CDR3 length is 15 residues. The V end lost 2 bases, the J end lost 5 bases, and 15 bases lay between the germline ends. CDR3 protein: CASSQKKALGETQYF. The CDR3 region has the DNA TGCGCCAGCAGTCAAAAAAAGGCCCTGGGGGAGACCCAGTACTTC.

This clone was observed once. V is TRBV10-1 and J is TRBJ2-7; no clear D gene. CDR1 WNHNN and CDR2 SYGVQD come from the germline V gene (reference sequence). The CDR3 length is 12 residues. Trimming removed 0 bases at V and 4 bases at J, with 4 bases between. The CDR3 region has the DNA TGCGCCAGCAGTGAGTCGCCGTACGAGCAGTACTTC. It codes for CASSESPYEQYF.

The chain employs TRBV19 and TRBJ2-1; the D gene is possibly TRBD1 (6 bases). Germline-derived CDR1 and CDR2 are LNHDA and SQIVND (reference sequence). Trimming left V 3 bases short and J 8 bases short, with 17 bases between. This CDR3 is 15 amino acids long. This CDR3 reads CASSMGRGFSDEQFF. The DNA of the CDR3 is TGTGCCAGTAGTATGGGCAGGGGTTTTTCTGATGAGCAGTTCTTC.

This rearrangement joins TRBV19 to TRBJ1-2, with 8 bases identical to TRBD1. Per the germline V gene, CDR1 is LNHDA and CDR2 is SQIVND (reference sequence). The length of the CDR3 is 15 residues. V lost 4 bases to trimming and J lost 4 bases; unmatched junction nucleotides: 8. The CDR3 here is CASSTGGQAPYGYTF. CDR3 nucleotides: TGTGCCAGTAGTACGGGGGGACAGGCCCCCTATGGCTACACCTTC.

V is TRBV6-1 and J is TRBJ1-3, with D hard to call. CDR1 is MNHNS, CDR2 SASEGT, per germline. Trimming stripped 0 bases from V and 8 bases from J, with 14 bases between. The CDR3 is 15 residues long. CDR3 coding DNA: TGTGCCAGCAGTGAAGCCTCGGTGTTTGGGGACACCATATATTTT. It encodes CASSEASVFGDTIYF.

The V gene is TRBV5-5, the J gene TRBJ2-5, with 10 bases matching TRBD1. CDR3 length: 17 amino acids. The germline V gene has CDR1 SGHKS and CDR2 YYEKEE (reference sequence). V shed 1 base and J 4 bases; nucleotides not matched to a gene: 10. CDR3 protein: CASSLTAGTGATETQYF. The DNA for the CDR3 is TGTGCCAGCAGCTTGACCGCCGGGACAGGGGCAACAGAGACCCAGTACTTC.

The chain joins TRBV11-3 to TRBJ1-1; D remains unclear. V was cut by 5 bases and J by 6 bases, with 7 bases left in between. Per the germline V gene, CDR1 is SGHNT and CDR2 is YENEEA. This CDR3 spans 11 amino acids. The CDR3 protein is CASSRDSEAFF. DNA of the CDR3: TGTGCCAGCAGCAGAGATTCTGAAGCTTTCTTT. The full variable domain, with the rest looked up from reference TRBV11-3 and TRBJ1-1, is EAGVVQSPRYKIIEKKQPVAFWCNPISGHNTLYWYLQNLGQGPELLIRYENEEAVDDSQLPKDRFSAERLKGVDSTLKIQPAELGDSAVYLCASSRDSEAFFGQGTRLTVV.

The V and J genes are TRBV4-2 and TRBJ1-2, with TRBD1 matching over 9 bases. Germline trimming cut 2 bases from V and 2 bases from J; bases unmatched to any gene: 6. The CDR3 is made up of 16 amino acids. The germline CDR1 and CDR2 sequences are LGHNA and YNFKEQ. CDR3: CASSQSTGTGNYGYTF. The CDR3 region has the DNA TGTGCCAGCAGCCAAAGCACCGGGACAGGGAACTATGGCTACACCTTC.

V is TRBV30 and J is TRBJ1-2; TRBD1 is a possible D gene (5 bases). The ends were cut back, 5 bases at V and 6 bases at J, with 16 bases in the middle. Germline CDR1 reads GTSNPN; CDR2 reads SVGIG (reference sequence). The CDR3 consists of 13 residues. The CDR3 coding sequence is TGTGCCTGGGTCCGTATAGGGGTGGATGGCTACACCTTC. It encodes CAWVRIGVDGYTF. The entire variable domain, with the rest obtained from reference TRBV30 and TRBJ1-2, is as follows: SQTIHQWPATLVQPVGSPLSLECTVEGTSNPNLYWYRQAAGRGLQLLFYSVGIGQISSEVPQNLSASRPQDRQFILSSKKLLLSDSGFYLCAWVRIGVDGYTFGSGTRLTVV.

The chain has TRBV5-6 and TRBJ1-4, with D unclear. CDR1 and CDR2 (germline): SGHDT, YYEEEE. The CDR3 has 15 residues. The V end was cut by 2 bases, the J end by 7 bases, with 15 bases between. CDR3 sequence reads: CASSFHGGQAEKLFF. The CDR3 DNA follows: TGTGCCAGCAGCTTCCATGGAGGGCAGGCTGAAAAACTGTTTTTT. The full variable domain, completed using reference TRBV5-6 and TRBJ1-4, is DAGVTQSPTHLIKTRGQQVTLRCSPKSGHDTVSWYQQALGQGPQFIFQYYEEEERQRGNFPDRFSGHQFPNYSSELNVNALLLGDSALYLCASSFHGGQAEKLFFGSGTQLSVL.

The chain recombines TRBV27 with TRBJ1-1; D is uncertain. CDR3 size: 13 residues. The germline V gene encodes CDR1 MNHEY and CDR2 SMNVEV (reference sequence). V was pared by 5 bases and J by 5 bases, with 12 bases between. This CDR3 is CASSLLSWTEAFF. The DNA of the CDR3 is TGTGCCAGCAGTCTCCTTTCATGGACTGAAGCTTTCTTT.

This chain uses TRBV28 with TRBJ1-1; D remains ambiguous. V dropped 6 bases and J dropped 0 bases, with 11 bases sitting between them. CDR1 is MDHEN and CDR2 is SYDVKM in the germline V gene. This CDR3 is built from 14 residues. The CDR3 DNA follows: TGTGCCAGCAGCCTTGCGGCCATGAACACTGAAGCTTTCTTT. It specifies CASSLAAMNTEAFF.

The V call is TRBV28, the J call TRBJ1-1; D is unresolved. Trimming took off 4 bases at V and 5 bases at J, with 11 bases between the two ends. The CDR3 covers 13 residues. Germline V gene sequence: CDR1 MDHEN, CDR2 SYDVKM. This CDR3 reads CASSWVRGTEAFF. CDR3 bases: TGTGCCAGCAGTTGGGTGCGCGGGACTGAAGCTTTCTTT. The full variable domain, with the rest looked up from reference TRBV28 and TRBJ1-1, is DVKVTQSSRYLVKRTGEKVFLECVQDMDHENMFWYRQDPGLGLRLIYFSYDVKMKEKGDIPEGYSVSREKKERFSLILESASTNQTSMYLCASSWVRGTEAFFGQGTRLTVV.